This TCR beta chain was identified during a study of molecular identifiers for immune sequencing clone quantification. Study-wide context: The replicate experiment used RNA from about 21,000 or 97,000 naive CD8 cells. This RNA was split into five aliquots, and four of them were sequenced. Study-wide findings and caveats: In CMV-specific effectors, clones above 20 copies held over 99% of molecules; naive, under 1%.

MiXCR, run by TCRdb on the PCR reads, gives a single entry per CDR3 protein. In the table there are around 54,000 distinct CDR3 sequences, 25% of which are singletons. Libraries for naive CD8 T cells, which were made from about 20,000 to 1,000,000 sorted cells, drew on 10%, 30% or 50% of the RNA. V was cut by 0 bases and J by 2 bases, with 13 bases left in between. Per the germline V gene, CDR1 is DFQATT and CDR2 is SNEGSKA (reference sequence). The CDR3 sequence is 15 residues long. With regard to this clonotype: The antigen is not known. Given a much more abundant clone one base away, this may be a read error.

The chain has TRBV20-1 and TRBJ1-1; D is undetermined. Specimen: naive CD8+ T cells from blood, with Jurkat cell RNA spiked in. This sample's subset: FACS-sorted CD8+CD4-CCR7+CD45RA+ naive T cells. The sequence derives from a human donor in good health. Some libraries in this study had Jurkat cell RNA spiked in. This chain's CDR3 is CSAREGRATNTEAFF. The CDR3 coding sequence is TGCAGTGCTAGAGAGGGAAGGGCAACAAACACTGAAGCTTTCTTT.